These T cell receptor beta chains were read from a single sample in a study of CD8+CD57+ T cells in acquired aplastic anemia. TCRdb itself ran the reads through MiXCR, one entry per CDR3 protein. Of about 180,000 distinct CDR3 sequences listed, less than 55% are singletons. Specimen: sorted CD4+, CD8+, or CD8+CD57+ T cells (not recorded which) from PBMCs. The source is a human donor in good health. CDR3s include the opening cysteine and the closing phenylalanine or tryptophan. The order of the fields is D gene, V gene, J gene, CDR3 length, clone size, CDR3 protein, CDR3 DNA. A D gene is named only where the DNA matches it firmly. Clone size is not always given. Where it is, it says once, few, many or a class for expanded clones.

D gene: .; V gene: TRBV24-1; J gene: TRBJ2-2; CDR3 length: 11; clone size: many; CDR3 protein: CATSDSGELFF; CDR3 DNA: TGTGCCACCAGTGACAGCGGGGAGCTGTTTTTT
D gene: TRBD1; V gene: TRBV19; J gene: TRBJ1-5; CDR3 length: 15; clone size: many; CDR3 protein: CASSQVNRGRQPQHF; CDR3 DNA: TGTGCCAGTAGTCAGGTCAACAGGGGCCGTCAGCCCCAGCATTTT
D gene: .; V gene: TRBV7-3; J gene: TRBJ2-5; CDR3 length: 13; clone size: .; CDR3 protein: CASSYRQQETQYF; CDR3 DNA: TGTGCCAGCAGCTACCGGCAGCAAGAGACCCAGTACTTC
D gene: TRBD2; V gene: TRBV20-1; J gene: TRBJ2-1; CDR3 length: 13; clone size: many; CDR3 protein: CSASSGSYNEQFF; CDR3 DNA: TGCAGTGCTTCAAGCGGGAGCTACAATGAGCAGTTCTTC
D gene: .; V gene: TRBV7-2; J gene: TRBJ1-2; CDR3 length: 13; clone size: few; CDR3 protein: CASSRSGGYGYTF; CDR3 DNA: TGTGCCAGCAGCCGGTCTGGAGGCTATGGCTACACCTTC
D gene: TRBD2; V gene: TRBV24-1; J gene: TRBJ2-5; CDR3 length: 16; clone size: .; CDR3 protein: CATSDPGLADQETQYF; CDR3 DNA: TGTGCCACCAGTGATCCGGGACTAGCGGACCAAGAGACCCAGTACTTC
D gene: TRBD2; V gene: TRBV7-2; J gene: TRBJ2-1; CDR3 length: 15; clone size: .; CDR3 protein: CASSLTGGRYDEQFF; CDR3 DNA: TGTGCCAGCAGCTTAACGGGAGGGAGGTATGATGAGCAGTTCTTC
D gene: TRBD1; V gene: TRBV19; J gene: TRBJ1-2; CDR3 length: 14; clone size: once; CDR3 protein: CASSTDRWSRGYTF; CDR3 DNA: TGTGCCAGTAGTACGGACAGGTGGTCGCGCGGCTACACCTTC
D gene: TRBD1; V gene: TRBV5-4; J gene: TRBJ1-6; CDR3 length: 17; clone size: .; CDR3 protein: CASSSPRTGLGHSPLHF; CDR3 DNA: TGTGCCAGCAGCTCCCCCCGGACAGGGTTGGGCCATTCACCCCTCCACTTT
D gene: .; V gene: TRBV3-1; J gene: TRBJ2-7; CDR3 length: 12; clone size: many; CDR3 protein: CASSQVGSEQYF; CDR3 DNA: TGTGCCAGCAGCCAGGTAGGGAGCGAGCAGTACTTC
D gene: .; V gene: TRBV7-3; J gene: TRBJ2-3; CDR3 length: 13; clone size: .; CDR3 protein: CASSLRPQDTQYF; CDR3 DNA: TGTGCCAGCAGCTTACGTCCACAGGATACGCAGTATTTT
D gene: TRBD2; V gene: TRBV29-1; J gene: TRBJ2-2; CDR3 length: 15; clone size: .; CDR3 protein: CSVAAGGHEAGELFF; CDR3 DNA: TGCAGCGTTGCCGCGGGGGGTCATGAGGCCGGGGAGCTGTTTTTT
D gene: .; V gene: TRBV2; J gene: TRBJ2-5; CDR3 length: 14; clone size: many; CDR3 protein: CASSELQGRETQYF; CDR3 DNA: TGTGCCAGCAGTGAGTTACAGGGACGAGAGACCCAGTACTTC
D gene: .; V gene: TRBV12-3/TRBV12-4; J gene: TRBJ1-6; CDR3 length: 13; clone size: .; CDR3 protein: CASSIERGRALHF; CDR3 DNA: TGTGCCAGCAGCATCGAGCGGGGTCGGGCCCTCCACTTT
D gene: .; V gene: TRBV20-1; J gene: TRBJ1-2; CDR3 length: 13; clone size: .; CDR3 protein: CSAREAVNYGYTF; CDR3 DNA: TGCAGTGCTAGAGAGGCTGTTAACTATGGCTACACCTTC
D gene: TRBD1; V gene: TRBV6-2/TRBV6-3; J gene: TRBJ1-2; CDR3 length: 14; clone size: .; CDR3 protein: CAGSYSTGGRGYTF; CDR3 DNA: TGTGCCGGCAGTTACTCTACAGGGGGAAGGGGCTACACCTTC
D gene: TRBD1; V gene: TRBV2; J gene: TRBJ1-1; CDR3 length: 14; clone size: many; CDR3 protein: CARIRGDMNTEAFF; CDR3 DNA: TGTGCCAGAATCAGGGGGGACATGAACACTGAAGCTTTCTTT
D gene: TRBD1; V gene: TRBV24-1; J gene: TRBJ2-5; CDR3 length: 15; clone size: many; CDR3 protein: CATSDFRGQGETQYF; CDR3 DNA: TGTGCCACCAGTGATTTCCGTGGACAGGGAGAGACCCAGTACTTC
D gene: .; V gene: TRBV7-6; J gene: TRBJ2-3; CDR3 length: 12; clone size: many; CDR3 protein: CASSSYTDTQYF; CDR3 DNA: TGTGCCAGCAGCTCCTACACAGATACGCAGTATTTT
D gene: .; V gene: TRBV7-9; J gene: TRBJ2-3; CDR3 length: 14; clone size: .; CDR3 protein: CASSLVTGVGTQYF; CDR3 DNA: TGTGCCAGCAGCTTAGTTACCGGAGTCGGTACGCAGTATTTT
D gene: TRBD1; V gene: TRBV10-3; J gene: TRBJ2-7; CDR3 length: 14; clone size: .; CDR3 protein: CAISGGQLSYGQYF; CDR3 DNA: TGTGCCATCAGTGGGGGACAGTTATCCTACGGGCAGTACTTC
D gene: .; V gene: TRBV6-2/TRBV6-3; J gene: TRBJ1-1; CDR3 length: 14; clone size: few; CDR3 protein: CASSYSGPGTEAFF; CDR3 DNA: TGTGCCAGCAGTTACTCTGGACCGGGTACTGAAGCTTTCTTT
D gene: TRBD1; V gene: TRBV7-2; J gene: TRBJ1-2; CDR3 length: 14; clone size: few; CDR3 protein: CASSSRTGNYGYTF; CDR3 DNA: TGTGCCAGCAGCTCCCGGACAGGGAACTATGGCTACACCTTC
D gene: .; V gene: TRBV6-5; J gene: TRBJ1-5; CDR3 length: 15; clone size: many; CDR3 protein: CASSYSDRSNQPQHF; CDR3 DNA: TGTGCCAGCAGTTACTCTGACAGAAGCAATCAGCCCCAGCATTTT
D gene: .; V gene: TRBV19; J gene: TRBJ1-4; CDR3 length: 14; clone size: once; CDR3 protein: CASRDQGGNEKLFF; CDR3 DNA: TGTGCCAGTAGAGACCAGGGTGGGAATGAAAAACTGTTTTTT
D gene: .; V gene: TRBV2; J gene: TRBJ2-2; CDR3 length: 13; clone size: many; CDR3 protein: CASSEAGSGELFF; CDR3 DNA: TGTGCCAGCAGTGAAGCAGGGTCAGGGGAGCTGTTTTTT
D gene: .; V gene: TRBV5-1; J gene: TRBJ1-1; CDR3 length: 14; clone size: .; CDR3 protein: CASSLGAVNTEAFF; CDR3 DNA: TGCGCCAGCAGCTTGGGGGCAGTGAACACTGAAGCTTTCTTT
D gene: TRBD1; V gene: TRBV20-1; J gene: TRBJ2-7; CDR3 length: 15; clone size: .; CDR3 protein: CSASRGGTGVREQYF; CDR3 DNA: TGCAGTGCAAGCCGGGGCGGGACAGGGGTTAGGGAGCAGTACTTC
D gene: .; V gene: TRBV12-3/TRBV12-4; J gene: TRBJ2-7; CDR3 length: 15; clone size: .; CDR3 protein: CASSFRQGGIYEQYF; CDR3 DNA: TGTGCCAGCAGTTTTAGGCAGGGGGGTATTTACGAGCAGTACTTC
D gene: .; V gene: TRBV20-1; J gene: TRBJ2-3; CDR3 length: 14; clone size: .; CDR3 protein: CSASPGTFTDTQYF; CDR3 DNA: TGCAGTGCTAGCCCAGGGACCTTCACAGATACGCAGTATTTT
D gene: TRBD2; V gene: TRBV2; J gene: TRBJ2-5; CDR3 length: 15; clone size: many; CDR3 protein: CASSKGLAAQETQYF; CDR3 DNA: TGTGCCAGCAGTAAGGGACTAGCGGCGCAAGAGACCCAGTACTTC
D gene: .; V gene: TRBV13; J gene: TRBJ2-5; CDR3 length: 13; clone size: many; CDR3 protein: CASSLGWQETQYF; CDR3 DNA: TGTGCCAGCAGCTTAGGATGGCAAGAGACCCAGTACTTC
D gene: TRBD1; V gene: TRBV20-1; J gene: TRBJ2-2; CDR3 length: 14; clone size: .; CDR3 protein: CSAREGQGTGELFF; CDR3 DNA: TGCAGTGCTAGAGAGGGACAGGGCACCGGGGAGCTGTTTTTT
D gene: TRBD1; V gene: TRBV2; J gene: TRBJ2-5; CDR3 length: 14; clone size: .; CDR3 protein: CASINSIQGSAQYF; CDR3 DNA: TGTGCCAGCATTAACTCCATACAGGGGAGTGCCCAGTACTTC
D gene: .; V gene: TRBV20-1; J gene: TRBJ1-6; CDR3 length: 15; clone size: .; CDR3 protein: CSVRSGKGDNSPLHF; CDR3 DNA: TGCAGTGTAAGATCGGGGAAAGGGGATAATTCACCCCTCCACTTT
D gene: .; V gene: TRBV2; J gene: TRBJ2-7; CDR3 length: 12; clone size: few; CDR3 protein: CASKGVVYEQYF; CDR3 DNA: TGTGCCAGCAAGGGGGTGGTCTACGAGCAGTACTTC
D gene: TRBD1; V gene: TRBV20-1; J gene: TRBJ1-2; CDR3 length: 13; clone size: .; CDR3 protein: CSARQGGAYGYTF; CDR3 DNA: TGCAGTGCCAGACAGGGAGGGGCCTATGGCTACACCTTC
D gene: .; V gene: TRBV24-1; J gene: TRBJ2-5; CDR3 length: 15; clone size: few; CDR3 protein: CATSDLRRGLETQYF; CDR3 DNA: TGTGCCACCAGTGATTTGCGGAGAGGGCTGGAGACCCAGTACTTC
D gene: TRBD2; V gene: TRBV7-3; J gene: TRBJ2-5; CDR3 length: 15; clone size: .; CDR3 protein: CASSQSGGAAETQYF; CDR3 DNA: TGTGCCAGCAGCCAGAGCGGGGGGGCGGCGGAGACCCAGTACTTC
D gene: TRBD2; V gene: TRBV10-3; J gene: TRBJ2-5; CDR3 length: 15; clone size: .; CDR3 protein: CAISRGLAGVETQYF; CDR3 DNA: TGTGCCATCAGCCGGGGACTAGCGGGAGTGGAGACCCAGTACTTC
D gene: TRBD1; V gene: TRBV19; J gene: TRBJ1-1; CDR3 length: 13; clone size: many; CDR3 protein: CATTLKGAGEAFF; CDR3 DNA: TGTGCCACCACCCTCAAGGGGGCCGGTGAAGCTTTCTTT
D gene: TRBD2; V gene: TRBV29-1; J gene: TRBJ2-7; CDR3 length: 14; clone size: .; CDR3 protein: CSVTGLAGAYEQYF; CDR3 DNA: TGCAGCGTAACAGGACTAGCGGGAGCGTACGAGCAGTACTTC
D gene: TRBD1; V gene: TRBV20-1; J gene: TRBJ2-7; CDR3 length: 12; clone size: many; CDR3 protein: CSARRTGVEQYF; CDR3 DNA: TGCAGTGCTAGGAGGACAGGGGTGGAGCAGTACTTC
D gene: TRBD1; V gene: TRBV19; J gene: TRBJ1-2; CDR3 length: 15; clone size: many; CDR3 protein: CASRLKPDRFGGYTF; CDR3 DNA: TGTGCCAGTAGGCTAAAACCGGACAGGTTTGGAGGCTACACCTTC
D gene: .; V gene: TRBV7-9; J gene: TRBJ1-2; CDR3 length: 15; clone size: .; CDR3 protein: CASSLGAGARAGYTF; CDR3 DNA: TGTGCCAGCAGCTTAGGGGCGGGGGCCCGGGCTGGCTACACCTTC
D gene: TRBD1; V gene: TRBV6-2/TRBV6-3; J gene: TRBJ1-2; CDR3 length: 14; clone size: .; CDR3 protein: CASSKDRGNYGYTF; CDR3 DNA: TGTGCCAGCAGTAAGGACAGGGGGAACTATGGCTACACCTTC
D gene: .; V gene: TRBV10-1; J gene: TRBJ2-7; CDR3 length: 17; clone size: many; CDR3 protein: CASRLPSPQEASYEQYF; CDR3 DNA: TGCGCCAGCAGACTTCCCAGCCCACAGGAAGCCTCCTACGAGCAGTACTTC
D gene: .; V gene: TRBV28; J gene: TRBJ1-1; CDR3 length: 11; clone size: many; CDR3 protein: CASSENTEAFF; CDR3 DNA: TGTGCCAGCAGTGAAAACACTGAAGCTTTCTTT
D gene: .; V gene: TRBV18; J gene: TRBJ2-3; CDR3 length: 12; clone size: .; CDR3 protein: CASSVPGHTQYF; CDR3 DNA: TGTGCCAGCTCGGTACCAGGGCATACGCAGTATTTT
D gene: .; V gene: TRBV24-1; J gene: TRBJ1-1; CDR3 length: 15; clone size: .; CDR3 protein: CATSDQVQGRTEAFF; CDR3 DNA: TGTGCCACCAGTGACCAAGTACAGGGAAGGACTGAAGCTTTCTTT
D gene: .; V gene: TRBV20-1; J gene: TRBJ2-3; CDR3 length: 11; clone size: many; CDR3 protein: CSAQSTDTQYF; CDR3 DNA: TGCAGTGCCCAAAGCACAGATACGCAGTATTTT
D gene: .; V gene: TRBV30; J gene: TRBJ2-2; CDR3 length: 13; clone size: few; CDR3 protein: CAWSVGGTGELFF; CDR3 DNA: TGTGCCTGGAGTGTGGGTGGCACCGGGGAGCTGTTTTTT
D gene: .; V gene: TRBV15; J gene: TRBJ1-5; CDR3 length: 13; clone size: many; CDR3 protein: CATSMGVPQPQHF; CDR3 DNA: TGTGCCACCAGTATGGGGGTCCCCCAGCCCCAGCATTTT
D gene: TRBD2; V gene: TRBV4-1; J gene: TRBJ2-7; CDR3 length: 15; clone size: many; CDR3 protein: CASSHSGRARYEQYF; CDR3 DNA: TGCGCCAGCAGCCATAGCGGGAGGGCTAGGTACGAGCAGTACTTC
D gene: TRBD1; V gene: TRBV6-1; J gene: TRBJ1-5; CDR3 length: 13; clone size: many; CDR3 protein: CASKGQANQPQHF; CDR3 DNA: TGTGCCAGCAAGGGACAGGCGAATCAGCCCCAGCATTTT